The 17 T cell receptor beta chains in this list originate from one sample, sequenced in a study of T cell changes during pregnancy in multiple sclerosis. Some clones are missing from TCRdb's copy, which holds only in-frame ones; the method was immunoSEQ multiplex PCR. Of about 75,000 clones in the sample, 89% were seen once. The source material was peripheral blood, sampled in the first trimester of pregnancy. The receptor source for this set is a female donor in good health, enrolled as a control in a pregnancy study.

The gene calls are TRBV6-6 and TRBJ1-3, with unresolved D. The ends were cut back, 2 bases at V and 3 bases at J, with 5 bases in the middle. Germline V gives CDR1 MNHNY, CDR2 SVGAGI (reference sequence). The CDR3 consists of 13 residues. In DNA form, the CDR3 reads TGTGCCAGCAGTTACCCCGGTGGAAACACCATATATTTT. It specifies CASSYPGGNTIYF.

The chain combines TRBV19 with TRBJ1-2; D gene ambiguous. This CDR3 region has 12 residues. In germline, CDR1 is LNHDA, CDR2 SQIVND (reference sequence). V lost 5 bases, J lost 4 bases, and 8 bases lay in between. The CDR3 DNA sequence: TGTGCCAGTAGTCTCCCCCCCTATGGCTACACCTTC. As protein: CASSLPPYGYTF. Full variable domain (remainder filled in from reference TRBV19 and TRBJ1-2): DGGITQSPKYLFRKEGQNVTLSCEQNLNHDAMYWYRQDPGQGLRLIYYSQIVNDFQKGDIAEGYSVSREKKESFPLTVTSAQKNPTAFYLCASSLPPYGYTFGSGTRLTVV.

The V and J genes are TRBV7-9 and TRBJ2-7; D is perhaps TRBD2 (5 bases). The CDR3 consists of 15 residues. Germline V gene lookup returns CDR1 SEHNR and CDR2 FQNEAQ (reference sequence). V lost 1 base, J lost 2 bases, and 12 bases lay in between. The CDR3 DNA sequence: TGTGCCAGCAGCTTAGGAGGGCTTACCCCCTACGAGCAGTACTTC. Translating gives CASSLGGLTPYEQYF. Complete variable domain (other parts from reference TRBV7-9 and TRBJ2-7): DTGVSQNPRHKITKRGQNVTFRCDPISEHNRLYWYRQTLGQGPEFLTYFQNEAQLEKSRLLSDRFSAERPKGSFSTLEIQRTEQGDSAMYLCASSLGGLTPYEQYFGPGTRLTVT.

This clone appeared once. The gene calls are TRBV5-1 and TRBJ2-1, with 15 nucleotides matching TRBD2. CDR3 length: 17 residues. V trimming: 0 bases; J trimming: 6 bases; junction bases outside the gene matches: 4. Germline CDR1 reads SGHRS; CDR2 reads YFSETQ. The CDR3 here is CASSLGTSGGGINEQFF. CDR3 DNA sequence: TGCGCCAGCAGCTTGGGGACTAGCGGGGGGGGTATCAATGAGCAGTTCTTC.

The chain couples TRBV7-2 to TRBJ2-7; D is perhaps TRBD1 (5 bases). V shed 2 bases and J shed 2 bases, with 10 bases lying between them. The length of the CDR3 is 14 residues. Germline assignment: CDR1 SGHTA and CDR2 FQGNSA. CDR3 nucleotide sequence: TGTGCCAGCAGCTTATCGACAGCAACCTACGAGCAGTACTTC. Translated: CASSLSTATYEQYF.

CDR3 sequence reads: CASSQDYKQGTRLGYGYTF. For the CDR3, the DNA is TGCGCCAGCAGCCAAGATTACAAACAGGGGACCCGATTAGGCTATGGCTACACCTTC. V and J are TRBV4-1 and TRBJ1-2; TRBD1 matches 7 bases. Losses at the gene ends were 0 bases for V and 4 bases for J; bases not matched to a gene: 17. Germline V CDR1 and CDR2: MGHRA, YSYEKL. There are 19 residues in the CDR3.

This clone occurred once. The chain employs TRBV5-6 and TRBJ2-2; a possible D gene is TRBD1 (6 bases). This CDR3 has 16 amino acids. V was pared by 0 bases and J by 1 base, with 10 bases between. Germline CDR1 is SGHDT and CDR2 is YYEEEE. This chain's CDR3 is CASSLAEGVNTGELFF. DNA for the CDR3: TGTGCCAGCAGCTTGGCTGAGGGGGTGAACACCGGGGAGCTGTTTTTT.

This rearrangement joins TRBV12-5 to TRBJ2-1, with TRBD2 matching 10 bases. The CDR3 loop spans 21 amino acids. The germline gives CDR1 LGHNT, CDR2 FRNRAP. Losses at the gene ends were 3 bases for V and 3 bases for J; bases not matched to a gene: 20. The DNA for the CDR3 is TGTGCTAGTGGTTTCTACCTCCGGCTAGCGGGAGAAGGAAGCGGCTACAATGAGCAGTTCTTC. The encoded protein is CASGFYLRLAGEGSGYNEQFF.

This chain uses TRBV5-1 with TRBJ1-4, with 8 bases that match TRBD1. Germline CDR1 SGHRS, CDR2 YFSETQ. The CDR3 runs to 17 residues. The V gene end was trimmed by 2 bases and the J gene end by 7 bases; junction bases not matched to a gene: 13. CDR3 DNA: TGCGCCAGCAGCTTCGGGACAGGACCCCTCGACGGTGAAAAACTGTTTTTT. This codes for CASSFGTGPLDGEKLFF.

V usage is TRBV9 and J usage is TRBJ2-1; tentatively, D is TRBD1 (6 bases). The length of the CDR3 is 16 residues. Per the germline V gene, CDR1 is SGDLS and CDR2 is YYNGEE. V dropped 4 bases and J dropped 0 bases, with 14 bases sitting between them. This chain's CDR3 is CASSLRTEASYNEQFF. The CDR3 DNA reads as TGTGCCAGCAGCCTACGGACAGAAGCCTCCTACAATGAGCAGTTCTTC.

This sequence joins TRBV6-6 and TRBJ2-2; D is unresolved. The length of the CDR3 is 16 residues. Germline V gene sequence: CDR1 MNHNY, CDR2 SVGAGI (reference sequence). With 0 bases removed from V and 1 base from J, the gap between germline ends came to 9 bases. The CDR3 sequence is CASSYSTYGNTGELFF. The CDR3 nucleotides read TGTGCCAGCAGTTACTCTACCTATGGGAACACCGGGGAGCTGTTTTTT.

This chain joins TRBV5-1 and TRBJ2-2, with TRBD1 matching over 10 bases. V lost 7 bases to trimming and J lost 4 bases; unmatched junction nucleotides: 4. The CDR3 sequence is 14 residues long. Germline CDR1 SGHRS, CDR2 YFSETQ. The CDR3 sequence: CASRGQGSTGELFF. The CDR3 coding sequence is TGCGCCAGCCGGGGACAGGGGAGCACCGGGGAGCTGTTTTTT.

For this clone: Other DNA sequences from this sample encode an identical CDR3 as well. This rearrangement joins TRBV7-2 to TRBJ1-5; a weak D match, TRBD1 (5 bases). With 5 bases removed from V and 4 bases from J, the gap between germline ends came to 12 bases. The CDR3 runs to 14 residues. Germline CDR1 and CDR2: SGHTA and FQGNSA. CDR3 sequence reads: CASSPRQGNQPQHF. The CDR3 DNA follows: TGTGCCAGCAGCCCTCGTCAGGGTAATCAGCCCCAGCATTTT.

In this sample, this clone turned up a few times. This chain joins TRBV28 and TRBJ1-2, with 7 bases fitting TRBD1. Germline V gene data show CDR1 as MDHEN and CDR2 as SYDVKM. The CDR3 length is 13 residues. The J segment lost 4 bases and the V segment lost 8 bases, leaving 7 bases of the junction unmatched. The CDR3 region is CASGKGAGYGYTF. DNA for the CDR3: TGTGCCAGCGGTAAGGGGGCAGGCTATGGCTACACCTTC.

The V gene is TRBV4-1, the J gene TRBJ2-7; weak D call: TRBD1 (5 bases). This CDR3 spans 14 amino acids. Germline CDR1 is MGHRA and CDR2 is YSYEKL. Trimming stripped 0 bases from V and 2 bases from J, with 8 bases between. CDR3 coding DNA: TGCGCCAGCAGCCAAGAACCACAGGCCTACGAGCAGTACTTC. It yields the protein CASSQEPQAYEQYF.

V and J are TRBV11-2 and TRBJ2-7; the D gene is possibly TRBD1 (5 bases). Trimming took 5 bases from V and 3 from J, leaving 14 bases between them. The CDR3 consists of 14 residues. Germline V gene data show CDR1 as SGHAT and CDR2 as FQNNGV. The CDR3 DNA is TGTGCCAGCAGCCCGCAGCCAGGGATCTACGAGCAGTACTTC. This encodes CASSPQPGIYEQYF.

The chain joins TRBV19 to TRBJ2-1; TRBD1 matches at 7 bases. This CDR3 is built from 17 residues. Germline CDR1 is LNHDA and CDR2 is SQIVND (reference sequence). V shed 4 bases, J shed 0 bases, and the junction held 9 bases outside the gene matches. CDR3 loop: CASSTFLTGSSYNEQFF. For the CDR3, the DNA is TGTGCCAGTAGTACCTTTTTGACAGGGAGCTCCTACAATGAGCAGTTCTTC.